These T cell receptor beta chains were read from a single sample in a study of early stage breast cancer tumors. Data came from immunoSEQ multiplex PCR; TCRdb stores just in-frame clones and leaves some out. This sample has tens of thousands of clones, with around 78% found just once. Material: blood. These TCRs come from a person in their 40s with breast cancer. Each CDR3 is given with its conserved first and last residue. The D gene is left open where the match is weak. A row's size may be missing; if present it is once, few, many or a size class.

size,J,V,D,DNA,CDR3
few,TRBJ2-1,TRBV18,TRBD2,TGTGCCAGCTCACCAATTCTAGCGGGGTACAATGAGCAGTTCTTC,CASSPILAGYNEQFF
NA,TRBJ1-2,TRBV19,NA,TGTGCCAGTCGAACCGGGCCAAGGAATACCTATGGCTACACCTTC,CASRTGPRNTYGYTF
NA,TRBJ2-1,TRBV27,TRBD2,TGTGCCAGCAGTTTATGGGGCGGGAGGGCCGAGAATGAGCAGTTCTTC,CASSLWGGRAENEQFF
NA,TRBJ2-7,TRBV5-5,NA,TGTGCCAGCAGCTACCAGGGGGCGGGGCTAGCGGGAAGCTCCTACGAGCAGTACTTC,CASSYQGAGLAGSSYEQYF
NA,TRBJ1-2,TRBV10-3,NA,TGTGCCATCAATCGATCAGGGGCCGATGGCTACACCTTC,CAINRSGADGYTF
NA,TRBJ2-7,TRBV6-1,NA,TGTGCCAGCAGCCCCAGCCGGCCTCGCTACGAGCAGTACTTC,CASSPSRPRYEQYF
few,TRBJ1-1,TRBV7-3,NA,TGTGCCAGCAGCTCTCAGTGGAACACTGAAGCTTTCTTT,CASSSQWNTEAFF
NA,TRBJ2-1,TRBV19,NA,TGTGCCAGTAGTATGGGACACCCCTACAATGAGCAGTTCTTC,CASSMGHPYNEQFF
NA,TRBJ2-7,TRBV19,NA,TGTGCCAGTAGTATATTTTTCCGGGCAGGCCCCTCCTACGAGCAGTACTTC,CASSIFFRAGPSYEQYF
NA,TRBJ1-3,TRBV5-6,NA,TGTGCCAGCAGCTTCCAGGCCTCTGGAAACACCATATATTTT,CASSFQASGNTIYF
NA,TRBJ2-1,TRBV2,TRBD1,TGTGCCAGCGACAGGGTGTGGTACAATGAGCAGTTCTTC,CASDRVWYNEQFF
NA,TRBJ2-7,TRBV5-4,NA,TGTGCCAGCAGCTTGATGGGAGAACAGTACTTC,CASSLMGEQYF
NA,TRBJ2-5,TRBV2,NA,TGTGCCAGCAGTGACGGGGGCGGAGAGACCCAGTACTTC,CASSDGGGETQYF
NA,TRBJ2-5,TRBV5-6,TRBD2,TGTGCCAGCAGCTTGGTCACTAGCGGGGGGGAGACCCAGTACTTC,CASSLVTSGGETQYF
NA,TRBJ1-3,TRBV5-6,NA,TGTGCCAGCAGCTTGCGGGTTTCCTTAAACACCATATATTTT,CASSLRVSLNTIYF
NA,TRBJ1-4,TRBV7-6,NA,TGTGCCAGCAGCGTTCTTACAGGTGAAAAACTGTTTTTT,CASSVLTGEKLFF
NA,TRBJ1-1,TRBV5-1,NA,TGCGCCAGCAGCTTAGGGGGGAACACTGAAGCTTTCTTT,CASSLGGNTEAFF
few,TRBJ2-7,TRBV7-8,TRBD2,TGTGCCAGCAGCTTAGACCGACTAGCGGTTTCCTACGAGCAGTACTTC,CASSLDRLAVSYEQYF
NA,TRBJ2-3,TRBV5-1,TRBD2,TGCGCCAGCAGCCCTGGGACTAGCGGGGGGGGCACAGATACGCAGTATTTT,CASSPGTSGGGTDTQYF
NA,TRBJ1-2,TRBV30,TRBD1,TGTGCCTGGAGTGGGACAGGCGGATGGGGGGGCTACACCTTC,CAWSGTGGWGGYTF
NA,TRBJ2-5,TRBV7-3,NA,TGTGCCAGCAGCTTATCGGGCAGGGCCCAAGAGACCCAGTACTTC,CASSLSGRAQETQYF
NA,TRBJ2-4,TRBV6-6,NA,TGTGCCAGCAGTTTAGCGAAAAACATTCAGTACTTC,CASSLAKNIQYF
NA,TRBJ2-1,TRBV2,TRBD2,TGTGCCAGCAGTGAGGGGGGACTAGCGGACAATGAGCAGTTCTTC,CASSEGGLADNEQFF
NA,TRBJ2-7,TRBV6-1,NA,TGTGCCAGCAGTGAAGCTGTTGGGAGAGACGAGCAGTACTTC,CASSEAVGRDEQYF
NA,TRBJ2-5,TRBV30,TRBD1,TGTGCCTGGGCCCTTTCCAGGGGGCGCGAAGAGACCCAGTACTTC,CAWALSRGREETQYF
NA,TRBJ2-7,TRBV7-2,NA,TGTGCCAGCAGCCTTCGGAATGGCTACGAGCAGTACTTC,CASSLRNGYEQYF
once,TRBJ2-3,TRBV7-9,NA,TGTGCCAGCAGCCAGGAACGAGGGAACACAGATACGCAGTATTTT,CASSQERGNTDTQYF
NA,TRBJ1-2,TRBV2,TRBD1,TGTGCCAGCAGTGTGACAGGGGTCAGCTATGGCTACACCTTC,CASSVTGVSYGYTF
NA,TRBJ2-7,TRBV11-2,NA,TGTGCCAGCAGCCCTATAACTAGAGGTGGGTCCTACGAGCAGTACTTC,CASSPITRGGSYEQYF
NA,TRBJ1-2,TRBV5-1,TRBD1,TGCGCCAGCAGCCACGGGACAGGGGGTTTGAGGAATGGCTACACCTTC,CASSHGTGGLRNGYTF
NA,TRBJ1-1,TRBV19,NA,TGTGCCAGTAGTATATCCTCAATTATGAACACTGAAGCTTTCTTT,CASSISSIMNTEAFF
NA,TRBJ2-6,TRBV2,NA,TGTGCCAGCAGTCTCAGGGTTGTCTCTGGGGCCAACGTCCTGACTTTC,CASSLRVVSGANVLTF
NA,TRBJ2-7,TRBV18,TRBD1,TGTGCCAGCTCAGGACAGGGTTCCTACGAGCAGTACTTC,CASSGQGSYEQYF
once,TRBJ2-2,TRBV29-1,TRBD2,TGCAGCGTCGCTCCGGGAGGGGAGGCCGGGGAGCTGTTTTTT,CSVAPGGEAGELFF
NA,TRBJ1-5,TRBV2,TRBD1,TGTGCCAGCAGTGTACAGGGGTTCAATCAGCCCCAGCATTTT,CASSVQGFNQPQHF
NA,TRBJ2-1,TRBV28,NA,TGTGCCAGCAGTCTAAACCAGGGGCGGGAGCAGTTCTTC,CASSLNQGREQFF